This T cell receptor beta chain derives from a study of identifying expanded T cells in peripheral blood. Study results and limitations: Two-week clone count variance significantly increased as total template count grew.

A remark on this clone: As yet, its antigen is unknown.

TCRdb's copy holds only in-frame clones and misses some; the assay was immunoSEQ multiplex PCR. Among approximately 100,000 clones listed, around 89% were seen once. Sequencing used blood. This receptor was taken from a person aged 18 to 70 in good health.

The CDR3 nucleotides are TGTGCCAGCAGCCCCGCCAGTGCGGGGTGGGATACGCAGTATTTT. This encodes CASSPASAGWDTQYF. This chain uses TRBV14 with TRBJ2-3; a possible D gene is TRBD2 (6 bases). The ends were cut back, 4 bases at V and 6 bases at J, with 17 bases in the middle. The CDR3 consists of 15 residues. Germline CDR1 SGHDN, CDR2 FVKESK.